The 24 T cell receptor beta chains below all came from one sample that was sequenced in a study of T cell changes during pregnancy in multiple sclerosis. Some clones are missing from TCRdb's copy, which holds only in-frame ones; the method was immunoSEQ multiplex PCR. The sample contains about 75,000 clones, 94% of which appear only once. Here the sequenced sample was CD4+ T cells from peripheral blood mononuclear cells, taken after pregnancy. These receptors all stem from a female donor with multiple sclerosis, enrolled in a pregnancy study.

The chain has TRBV4-3 and TRBJ2-3, with D possibly TRBD1 on 6 matching bases. Germline-derived CDR1 and CDR2 are LGHNA and YSLEER. V was trimmed by 1 base and J by 4 bases, leaving 15 bases between them. The CDR3 runs to 16 residues. The CDR3 here is CASSQGGVGAADTQYF. CDR3 bases: TGCGCCAGCAGCCAAGGAGGCGTGGGGGCGGCAGATACGCAGTATTTT.

The V call is TRBV6-5, the J call TRBJ2-7, with D possibly matching TRBD2 (6 bases). This CDR3 is 14 amino acids long. Looked up from germline, CDR1 is MNHEY and CDR2 is SVGAGI. The ends were cut back, 4 bases at V and 3 bases at J, with 13 bases in the middle. The CDR3 sequence is CASSSTRVGYEQYF. The CDR3 DNA sequence: TGTGCCAGCAGTTCGACTAGGGTCGGCTACGAGCAGTACTTC.

This clone was detected only a few times. The genes are TRBV19 and TRBJ1-3, with D possibly matching TRBD1 (6 bases). V lost 5 bases, J lost 0 bases, and 14 bases lay in between. Germline loops: CDR1 LNHDA, CDR2 SQIVND (reference sequence). CDR3 length: 16 residues. The CDR3 DNA sequence: TGTGCCAGTAGTGACAGGACTGCCACCTCTGGAAACACCATATATTTT. It translates to CASSDRTATSGNTIYF. Combining the CDR3 with reference TRBV19 and TRBJ1-3 gives the whole variable domain DGGITQSPKYLFRKEGQNVTLSCEQNLNHDAMYWYRQDPGQGLRLIYYSQIVNDFQKGDIAEGYSVSREKKESFPLTVTSAQKNPTAFYLCASSDRTATSGNTIYFGEGSWLTVV.

The J gene is TRBJ2-1, the V gene TRBV19; D is uncertain. V was clipped by 6 bases and J by 7 bases, with 22 bases between them. The CDR3 consists of 16 residues. The germline V gene has CDR1 LNHDA and CDR2 SQIVND (reference sequence). As DNA, the CDR3 is TGTGCCAGTAGCCCCGGGTGGAGCAGCTACTTGAATGAGCAGTTCTTC. Translating it yields CASSPGWSSYLNEQFF.

The chain has TRBV20-1 and TRBJ2-1; a weak D match, TRBD2 (6 bases). The CDR3 has 11 residues. Trimming took off 6 bases at V and 9 bases at J, with 12 bases between the two ends. Germline CDR1 DFQATT, CDR2 SNEGSKA (reference sequence). The CDR3: CSAAGSSEQFF. CDR3 DNA: TGCAGTGCCGCGGGAAGTAGTGAGCAGTTCTTC.

The chain employs TRBV27 and TRBJ2-7; 9 bases agree with TRBD2. V lost 1 base to trimming and J lost 2 bases; unmatched junction nucleotides: 6. The germline V gene has CDR1 MNHEY and CDR2 SMNVEV (reference sequence). CDR3 length: 16 residues. The CDR3 loop is CASSLYAGTSTYEQYF. The CDR3 DNA reads TGTGCCAGCAGTTTATACGCCGGGACTAGCACCTACGAGCAGTACTTC.

The genes are TRBV18 and TRBJ2-7, with TRBD1 as a possible D gene (6 bases). Germline V gene sequence: CDR1 KGHSH, CDR2 LQKENI. With 5 bases removed from V and 2 bases from J, the gap between germline ends came to 13 bases. The CDR3 length is 14 residues. The CDR3 reads CASSATGITYEQYF. The CDR3 DNA follows: TGTGCCAGCTCAGCCACAGGGATAACCTACGAGCAGTACTTC.

The V call is TRBV28, the J call TRBJ1-4; a possible D gene is TRBD1 (6 bases). This CDR3 spans 16 amino acids. Trimming took off 5 bases at V and 5 bases at J, with 18 bases between the two ends. CDR1 is MDHEN, CDR2 SYDVKM, per germline. CDR3 amino acids: CASSLNSGVINEKLFF. CDR3 bases: TGTGCCAGCAGTCTTAATTCAGGGGTCATCAATGAAAAACTGTTTTTT.

V and J are TRBV28 and TRBJ2-7; D ambiguous. Germline values: CDR1 MDHEN, CDR2 SYDVKM. CDR3 length equals 15 residues. The V and J ends lost 3 bases and 1 base respectively, with 13 bases between them. In DNA, the CDR3 is TGTGCCAGCAGTTTCACGTCCGATACTTCCTACGAGCAGTACTTC. Amino acid sequence: CASSFTSDTSYEQYF.

This clone came up once. The rearrangement joins TRBV2 to TRBJ2-3, with TRBD1 identical over 7 bases. The V and J ends lost 6 bases and 2 bases, in that order; junction bases with no gene match: 8. The germline V gene has CDR1 SNHLY and CDR2 FYNNEI. CDR3 length equals 15 residues. The CDR3 region has the DNA TGTGCCAGCAGCTACCGGGACAGCAACACAGATACGCAGTATTTT. Residues: CASSYRDSNTDTQYF.

The J gene is TRBJ2-3, the V gene TRBV5-4; D not certain. V lost 4 bases and J lost 4, with 7 bases in between. The CDR3 has 12 amino acids. Germline lookup yields CDR1 SGHNT and CDR2 YYREEE (reference sequence). Here the CDR3 reads CASSPFPDTQYF. The CDR3 nucleotides are TGTGCCAGCAGCCCCTTTCCAGATACGCAGTATTTT.

Points on this clone: One end of the junction does not line up with germline, which may come from a read error. This sequence joins TRBV7-7 and TRBJ2-1, with 10 bases that match TRBD2. Per the germline V gene, CDR1 is SSHAT and CDR2 is FNYEAQ (reference sequence). The CDR3 is 15 residues long. CDR3 nucleotide sequence: TGTGCTAGCAGCCCAGGGACTAGCGCCTACAATGAGCAGTTCTTC. Its protein is CASSPGTSAYNEQFF.

This clone was observed a few times. The chain uses TRBV9 and TRBJ1-1; D uncertain. V dropped 0 bases and J dropped 6 bases, with 21 bases sitting between them. The CDR3 has 17 amino acids. The germline V gene has CDR1 SGDLS and CDR2 YYNGEE. The CDR3 protein is CASSVDYSNSRSAEAFF. CDR3 DNA: TGTGCCAGCAGCGTAGATTATTCCAACAGCCGTAGCGCTGAAGCTTTCTTT.

This chain links TRBV5-1 with TRBJ1-3; a possible D gene is TRBD1 (5 bases). CDR1 and CDR2 (germline): SGHRS, YFSETQ. The germline V and J ends were trimmed by 4 bases and 4 bases, with 21 bases remaining between them. The length of the CDR3 is 17 residues. Here the CDR3 DNA reads TGCGCCAGCAGCGCACTACATCCGGGACTGGGAGGAAACACCATATATTTT. It yields the protein CASSALHPGLGGNTIYF. Variable domain in full (rest from reference TRBV5-1 and TRBJ1-3): KAGVTQTPRYLIKTRGQQVTLSCSPISGHRSVSWYQQTPGQGLQFLFEYFSETQRNKGNFPGRFSGRQFSNSRSEMNVSTLELGDSALYLCASSALHPGLGGNTIYFGEGSWLTVV.

This clone came up once. The J gene is TRBJ2-1, the V gene TRBV11-1; 7 positions agree with TRBD1. V lost 4 bases, J lost 4 bases, and 1 base stayed unmatched. CDR1 SGHAT and CDR2 FQDESV come from the germline V gene (reference sequence). CDR3 length: 13 residues. CDR3: CASSSQGYNEQFF. CDR3 in DNA: TGTGCCAGCAGCTCACAGGGGTACAATGAGCAGTTCTTC.

This rearrangement joins TRBV27 to TRBJ2-2; 8 nucleotides align to TRBD1. CDR3 length: 17 residues. From germline, CDR1 is MNHEY and CDR2 SMNVEV (reference sequence). The V segment lost 6 bases and the J segment 4 bases; nucleotides outside the gene matches: 13. The CDR3 sequence is CASRGLSGQGPTGELFF. In DNA form, the CDR3 reads TGTGCCAGCAGGGGATTAAGTGGACAGGGTCCCACCGGGGAGCTGTTTTTT.

The genes are TRBV27 and TRBJ2-1; TRBD2 aligns across 7 bases. This CDR3 comprises 14 residues. J lost 0 bases, V lost 6 bases, and 2 bases had no gene match. Germline V gene sequence: CDR1 MNHEY, CDR2 SMNVEV (reference sequence). The chain's CDR3 is CASRGGSSYNEQFF. CDR3 DNA sequence: TGTGCCAGCAGGGGCGGGAGCTCCTACAATGAGCAGTTCTTC.

V usage is TRBV2 and J usage is TRBJ2-1, with 7 positions matching TRBD2. The CDR3 is 15 amino acids. J gave up 4 bases and V 2 bases, and 5 bases lay outside the gene matches. CDR1 is SNHLY, CDR2 FYNNEI, per germline. CDR3 sequence reads: CASSESGGAYNEQFF. In nucleotides, the CDR3 is TGTGCCAGCAGTGAATCGGGAGGCGCATACAATGAGCAGTTCTTC.

V and J are TRBV5-4 and TRBJ2-3; 9 bases agree with TRBD1. This CDR3 spans 15 amino acids. V shed 2 bases and J 5 bases; nucleotides not matched to a gene: 6. Germline loops: CDR1 SGHNT, CDR2 YYREEE (reference sequence). This CDR3 is CASSFGTGKRDTQYF. The CDR3 region has the DNA TGTGCCAGCAGCTTTGGGACAGGGAAGAGAGATACGCAGTATTTT. The variable domain in full, completed from reference TRBV5-4 and TRBJ2-3, reads ETGVTQSPTHLIKTRGQQVTLRCSSQSGHNTVSWYQQALGQGPQFIFQYYREEENGRGNFPPRFSGLQFPNYSSELNVNALELDDSALYLCASSFGTGKRDTQYFGPGTRLTVL.

The V and J genes are TRBV18 and TRBJ2-3, with no clear D. The CDR3 is 15 amino acids. V gave up 2 bases and J gave up 3 bases, with 12 bases separating them. Germline V gene data show CDR1 as KGHSH and CDR2 as LQKENI. The chain's CDR3 is CASSPGFSLTDTQYF. In nucleotides, the CDR3 is TGTGCCAGCTCACCAGGCTTCAGTCTTACAGATACGCAGTATTTT.

The rearrangement links TRBV7-2 to TRBJ1-1; D may be TRBD1 (6 bases). The CDR3 is made up of 14 amino acids. The ends were cut back, 4 bases at V and 1 base at J, with 10 bases in the middle. Per the germline V gene, CDR1 is SGHTA and CDR2 is FQGNSA. The CDR3 protein is CASSSGHANTEAFF. As DNA, the CDR3 is TGTGCCAGCAGCTCGGGACACGCGAACACTGAAGCTTTCTTT. The whole variable domain, filled in from reference TRBV7-2 and TRBJ1-1, reads GAGVSQSPSNKVTEKGKDVELRCDPISGHTALYWYRQSLGQGLEFLIYFQGNSAPDKSGLPSDRFSAERTGGSVSTLTIQRTQQEDSAVYLCASSSGHANTEAFFGQGTRLTVV.

This clone was detected only once. This sequence joins TRBV25-1 and TRBJ2-5; TRBD2 matches 8 bases. Germline CDR1 MGHDK, CDR2 SYGVNS. After removal of 0 bases from V and 4 bases from J, the junction contained 13 bases not matched to a gene. This CDR3 has 18 amino acids. The CDR3 spells CASSEYIAISGGRETQYF. In DNA form, the CDR3 reads TGTGCCAGCAGTGAATATATAGCAATATCGGGGGGGCGAGAGACCCAGTACTTC. The whole variable domain, filled in from reference TRBV25-1 and TRBJ2-5, reads EADIYQTPRYLVIGTGKKITLECSQTMGHDKMYWYQQDPGMELHLIHYSYGVNSTEKGDLSSESTVSRIRTEHFPLTLESARPSHTSQYLCASSEYIAISGGRETQYFGPGTRLLVL.

This sequence joins TRBV10-3 and TRBJ2-3; TRBD2 agrees at 13 bases. The germline V gene encodes CDR1 ENHRY and CDR2 SYGVKD. The CDR3 spans 17 residues. The V gene end was trimmed by 2 bases and the J gene end by 2 bases; junction bases not matched to a gene: 4. The CDR3 spells CAISEATSGRNTDTQYF. CDR3 in DNA: TGTGCCATCAGTGAGGCGACTAGCGGGAGGAACACAGATACGCAGTATTTT.

The genes are TRBV28 and TRBJ2-2; D is perhaps TRBD2 (5 bases). CDR1 and CDR2 from the germline V gene are MDHEN and SYDVKM. The CDR3 spans 15 residues. Trimming took 5 bases from V and 4 from J, leaving 14 bases between them. The CDR3: CASSPRVRSTGELFF. Written as DNA, the CDR3 is TGTGCCAGCAGTCCGCGGGTCCGAAGCACCGGGGAGCTGTTTTTT.